This TCR beta chain came from a study of blood T cell repertoires in COVID-19 (dated by TCRdb to the early 2020s). About the investigation overall: The collaborator samples originated in the United States, Italy and Spain and spanned the acute and convalescent phases of COVID-19. The material from the prospective study consisted of cDNA or gDNA derived from T cells, B-cell-depleted T cells, or PBMCs. Subjects who had been exposed to COVID-19, were actively infected with it, or had recovered from it provided the deeply sampled blood TCRbeta repertoires that made up the dataset. The repertoires were released in a freely available public database meant as a resource for research on the immune response to SARS-CoV-2. The samples were drawn from the first 160 participants of the ongoing ImmuneRACE study and from 1,254 subjects provided by 6 global collaborators. A de-identified subject ID, COVID-19 status, age in years and sex were almost always included in the sample metadata. HLA class I and class II types, where available, came from metadata supplied by the sample provider rather than from assay-based typing. Overall study results and their limits: The quantity of clinical and demographic metadata differed by source and by participant and was supplied without curation.

V and J are trimmed by 7 bases and 3 bases, and the gene matches miss 9 bases of the junction. The CDR3 covers 14 residues, taking in both the cysteine and the phenylalanine. The entry retains the CDR3 DNA only, 42 bases that are in frame from base 1. Sequences SQVTM (CDR1) and ANQGSEA (CDR2) are obtained from the germline V gene. The immunoSEQ Assay, a bias-controlled multiplex PCR, was used to amplify TCRbeta CDR3 regions from genomic DNA. The authors' pipeline ran thus. Nucleated cell counts per sample were estimated from amplification of reference gene primers within the assay. To quantify the absolute abundance of each unique TCRbeta CDR3 rearrangement, sequence reads were collapsed and filtered. Productive Simpson clonality was computed per sample as the square root of Simpson's diversity index over productive rearrangements. TCRdb took this table from immuneACCESS and kept in-frame rearrangements with V and J called. Such tables lack part of the clones; where checked against another copy, unresolved V genes explain under half of the gap, and the rest is unexplained. V, J and clone size derive from that table, while D and trimming were established from the DNA sequence. Present in this sample are more than 300,000 clones, roughly 90% of which were seen just once. The ten top clones hold around a sixth of the sample.

Enrolling through a virtual design, the prospective study's participants ranged in age from roughly 18 to 90 years and lived across approximately 25 United States geographic areas. In the prospective study, cohorts were assigned on the basis of participant-reported clinical history obtained from a screening survey and a study questionnaire. ImmuneRACE Cohort 3 recovered participants were defined by two consecutive negative NP/OP PCR tests, healthcare professional clearance, or symptom resolution. In the prospective study, mobile phlebotomists collected whole blood, serum and a nasopharyngeal or oropharyngeal swab from each participant. Participants in the prospective study had the option to provide additional blood draws and questionnaires over a roughly 2-month period. Blood samples from the prospective study were shipped frozen or at room temperature prior to DNA extraction. As for this clone: Its antigen is not yet known. The record has no base qualities; no much larger clone is one base away.

The clonotype comes from a woman in her thirties who had recovered from COVID-19. In this chain, TRBV29-1 is recombined with TRBJ2-1; TRBD2 lines up with 7 middle nucleotides. Sequencing was done on a sample of PBMCs or T cells enriched from blood (not recorded which). CDR3 protein: CSGLLADDYNEQFF. The DNA sequence reads TGCAGCGGGTTGCTAGCGGACGACTACAATGAGCAGTTCTTC.